The clone carrying this T cell receptor beta chain has only a few counts. Its antigen is currently unknown. The sample originates from a study of T cells in Graves' hyperthyroidism and ophthalmopathy. Study at large: The blood sample was taken at first diagnosis, before treatment began.

Study-wide points: Expanded thyroid clonotypes (above 0.001) were mostly also found in blood. For ophthalmopathy, model prediction preceded onset by a median approximately 6 months.

Germline loops: CDR1 MRHNA, CDR2 SNTAGT. The CDR3 spans 16 residues. Trimming removed 2 bases from V and 0 bases from J, with 13 bases in between. TCR beta CDR3 regions were amplified from RNA. First-round RT-PCR with HTBI primers amplified the TCR CDR3 region. One entry per CDR3 protein results from TCRdb running MiXCR on the multiplex PCR reads. The data show 490,000 or so distinct CDR3 sequences, 15% to 20% seen once. Reasons for excluding patients were uncontrolled infection, other autoimmune disease, pregnancy or lactation. This clonotype was obtained from a woman in her twenties or thirties with Graves' ophthalmopathy. Sample: blood. The J gene is TRBJ2-5, the V gene TRBV6-4; D is ambiguous. CDR3 region: CASSDEAPAYQETQYF. The DNA for the CDR3 is TGTGCCAGCAGTGACGAAGCACCCGCGTACCAAGAGACCCAGTACTTC.